The 27 T cell receptor beta chains presented below share a single source sample, sequenced in a study of OX40 agonist ivuxolimab in advanced cancers. The data were produced by immunoSEQ multiplex PCR, yet TCRdb's version contains in-frame clones alone and is incomplete. This sample has approximately 65,000 clones, with over 85% found just once. Sequences were derived from CD4+ or CD8+ T cells sorted from blood, sampled in a trial of the OX40 agonist ivuxolimab. The receptors derive from an adult with an advanced solid tumor such as melanoma, head and neck, liver or kidney cancer.

The chain is built from TRBV7-9 and TRBJ2-1; D uncertain. CDR1 is SEHNR and CDR2 is FQNEAQ in the germline V gene (reference sequence). This CDR3 has 12 amino acids. V gave up 2 bases and J gave up 10 bases, with 9 bases separating them. The CDR3 is CASSLQLSEQFF. CDR3 nucleotide sequence: TGTGCCAGCAGCTTACAGTTGTCGGAGCAGTTCTTC.

The chain couples TRBV10-1 to TRBJ1-2; D is unclear. Deletions cut 0 bases from V and 8 bases from J, with 16 bases between. The CDR3 runs to 15 residues. Germline loops: CDR1 WNHNN, CDR2 SYGVQD (reference sequence). Written as DNA, the CDR3 is TGCGCCAGCAGTGAGTCCCTGAGGAGCCCGGGAGGCTACACCTTC. Encoded protein: CASSESLRSPGGYTF.

The rearrangement joins TRBV10-3 to TRBJ2-1; D is unclear. The germline V gene encodes CDR1 ENHRY and CDR2 SYGVKD. Trimming took off 0 bases at V and 9 bases at J, with 3 bases between the two ends. The CDR3 loop spans 11 amino acids. The CDR3 coding sequence is TGTGCCATCAGTGAGTCCGGTGAGCAGTTCTTC. The encoded protein is CAISESGEQFF.

The rearrangement links TRBV2 to TRBJ2-1; 12 nucleotides match TRBD1. The V gene end was trimmed by 10 bases and the J gene end by 0 bases; junction bases not matched to a gene: 16. The germline V gene has CDR1 SNHLY and CDR2 FYNNEI. The CDR3 runs 19 residues. The CDR3 sequence: CATQRSGTGGFSSYNEQFF. In DNA, the CDR3 is TGTGCCACCCAACGCTCCGGGACAGGGGGCTTTAGCTCCTACAATGAGCAGTTCTTC.

The V and J genes are TRBV10-2 and TRBJ2-7; tentatively, D is TRBD1 or TRBD2 (6 bases each). Trimming took 0 bases from V and 0 from J, leaving 18 bases between them. The length of the CDR3 is 18 residues. Germline-derived CDR1 and CDR2 are WSHSY and SAAADI. The CDR3 spells CASSESGGGGRSSYEQYF. CDR3 nucleotide sequence: TGCGCCAGCAGTGAGTCAGGAGGGGGAGGACGCAGCTCCTACGAGCAGTACTTC.

Only one count was recorded for this clone. The chain carries TRBV19 and TRBJ2-1; the D is unclear. The V end was cut by 1 base, the J end by 10 bases, with 11 bases between. Germline loops: CDR1 LNHDA, CDR2 SQIVND (reference sequence). The CDR3 is 13 residues long. The chain's CDR3 is CASSIGGRAEQFF. The CDR3 bases are TGTGCCAGTAGTATAGGAGGTCGGGCCGAGCAGTTCTTC. The whole variable domain, remainder taken from reference TRBV19 and TRBJ2-1, is DGGITQSPKYLFRKEGQNVTLSCEQNLNHDAMYWYRQDPGQGLRLIYYSQIVNDFQKGDIAEGYSVSREKKESFPLTVTSAQKNPTAFYLCASSIGGRAEQFFGPGTRLTVL.

The chain is built from TRBV29-1 and TRBJ2-4; D not certain. Germline V lookup: CDR1 SQVTM, CDR2 ANQGSEA. The CDR3 is made up of 10 amino acids. The V gene lost 6 bases and the J gene lost 8 bases, with 8 bases spanning the gap. This CDR3 is CSVVVDIQYF. The CDR3 DNA reads TGCAGCGTCGTAGTAGACATTCAGTACTTC.

The chain has TRBV2 and TRBJ2-3, with TRBD2 as a possible D gene (7 bases). V was cut by 4 bases and J by 8 bases, with 16 bases left in between. This CDR3 spans 14 amino acids. In germline, CDR1 is SNHLY, CDR2 FYNNEI. Here the CDR3 reads CASSGSGARGTQYF. CDR3 bases: TGTGCCAGCAGTGGGAGCGGGGCCAGGGGTACGCAGTATTTT.

As regards this clone: Compared with germline, one end of the junction differs, possibly owing to a read error. The chain has TRBV2 and TRBJ2-7; possibly TRBD1 for D (5 bases). The germline CDR1 and CDR2 sequences are SNHLY and FYNNEI. The CDR3 loop spans 14 amino acids. CDR3 sequence: CVSSEKGSDYEQYF. Written as DNA, the CDR3 is TGTGTCAGCAGTGAAAAGGGGTCTGATTACGAGCAGTACTTC. The full variable domain, rest sourced from reference TRBV2 and TRBJ2-7, is EPEVTQTPSHQVTQMGQEVILRCVPISNHLYFYWYRQILGQKVEFLVSFYNNEISEKSEIFDDQFSVERPDGSNFTLKIRSTKLEDSAMYFCVSSEKGSDYEQYFGPGTRLTVT.

The chain uses TRBV5-1 and TRBJ2-3, with 9 bases aligning to TRBD2. Germline loops: CDR1 SGHRS, CDR2 YFSETQ. CDR3 length: 18 amino acids. V was pared by 0 bases and J by 5 bases, with 13 bases of the junction left unmatched. DNA for the CDR3: TGCGCCAGCAGCTTGGCCAGGGCCCTAGCGGGGTTTGGAGATACGCAGTATTTT. It yields the protein CASSLARALAGFGDTQYF.

This clone was recorded only once. The chain has TRBV12-5 and TRBJ2-1; the match to TRBD1 covers 9 bases. The length of the CDR3 is 17 residues. V lost 5 bases and J lost 13; bases outside the gene matches: 21. Germline V lookup: CDR1 LGHNT, CDR2 FRNRAP. The CDR3 spells CASGELRGSGTGYPQFF. The CDR3 DNA follows: TGTGCTAGTGGTGAACTTAGGGGGTCCGGGACAGGGTACCCTCAGTTCTTC.

V usage is TRBV2 and J usage is TRBJ1-2; D unclear. Trimming removed 7 bases at V and 13 bases at J, with 13 bases between. Germline CDR1 and CDR2: SNHLY and FYNNEI. The CDR3 is made up of 10 amino acids. CDR3 in DNA: TGTGCCAGCAATCTCCAGGAGAGCACCTTC. This encodes CASNLQESTF.

The chain is built from TRBV7-8 and TRBJ2-5; TRBD2 aligns across 9 bases. Germline assignment: CDR1 SGHVS and CDR2 FQNEAQ. Trimming took 4 bases from V and 5 from J; bases not matched to a gene: 23. The CDR3 totals 20 residues. The CDR3 region has the DNA TGTGCCAGCAGCTCTAGCAGCGTAGCGGGGGCCGAGCGAGTGAAGGAGACCCAGTACTTC. The encoded protein is CASSSSSVAGAERVKETQYF.

This sequence joins TRBV7-2 and TRBJ1-1, with D perhaps TRBD1 (6 bases). The V gene's germline CDR1 is SGHTA and CDR2 FQGNSA. Trimming shortened V by 0 bases and J by 8 bases, and 10 bases separated the two germline ends. CDR3 length equals 13 residues. CDR3 in DNA: TGTGCCAGCAGCTTAGCGCTTAGGGGGGAAGCTTTCTTT. Protein product: CASSLALRGEAFF.

This clone was found once. This rearrangement joins TRBV5-4 to TRBJ2-1, with 12 bases identical to TRBD2. Trimming cost V 0 bases and J 2 bases; bases outside gene matches: 6. This CDR3 contains 18 residues. Germline V gene sequence: CDR1 SGHNT, CDR2 YYREEE (reference sequence). CDR3 sequence reads: CASSLGLAGASPYNEQFF. The DNA for the CDR3 is TGTGCCAGCAGCTTGGGACTAGCGGGGGCGAGCCCCTACAATGAGCAGTTCTTC.

The chain couples TRBV5-5 to TRBJ2-2, with a weak D call TRBD1 (6 bases). The CDR3 is 14 residues long. Trimming took off 4 bases at V and 6 bases at J, with 13 bases between the two ends. Germline V gene lookup returns CDR1 SGHKS and CDR2 YYEKEE (reference sequence). The CDR3 loop is CASSRTGTAGELFF. The DNA for the CDR3 is TGTGCCAGCAGCCGTACAGGGACCGCCGGGGAGCTGTTTTTT.

The V gene is TRBV19, the J gene TRBJ2-6; TRBD1 agrees at 11 bases. Germline loops: CDR1 LNHDA, CDR2 SQIVND (reference sequence). V gave up 3 bases and J gave up 4 bases; unmatched junction bases: 5. This CDR3 region has 17 residues. CDR3 in DNA: TGTGCCAGTAGTATGGACAGGGGGCCCTCGGGGGCCAACGTCCTGACTTTC. Residues: CASSMDRGPSGANVLTF. The full variable domain, completed using reference TRBV19 and TRBJ2-6, is DGGITQSPKYLFRKEGQNVTLSCEQNLNHDAMYWYRQDPGQGLRLIYYSQIVNDFQKGDIAEGYSVSREKKESFPLTVTSAQKNPTAFYLCASSMDRGPSGANVLTFGAGSRLTVL.

The chain has TRBV6-9 and TRBJ2-1; D is perhaps TRBD1 (6 bases). The ends were cut back, 5 bases at V and 4 bases at J, with 15 bases in the middle. CDR3 length equals 15 residues. Germline V gives CDR1 MNHGY, CDR2 SVAAGI. CDR3 sequence (DNA): TGTGCCAGCAGTACAGGGTTTATAGGGTACAATGAGCAGTTCTTC. Its translation is CASSTGFIGYNEQFF.

The chain recombines TRBV7-9 with TRBJ2-7; either TRBD1 or TRBD2 may fit D (5 bases each). V lost 8 bases and J lost 7, with 21 bases in between. Germline assignment: CDR1 SEHNR and CDR2 FQNEAQ (reference sequence). The CDR3 contains 14 residues. CDR3 region: CASSAGTYQREQYF. In DNA, the CDR3 is TGTGCCAGCTCTGCAGGGACCTACCAGAGGGAGCAGTACTTC.

The CDR3 region is CAWSVGAGTNQPQHF. Here the CDR3 DNA reads TGTGCCTGGAGTGTAGGTGCGGGGACCAATCAGCCCCAGCATTTT. This chain connects TRBV30 to TRBJ1-5; TRBD1 is a possible D gene (5 bases). V was cut by 0 bases and J by 3 bases, with 12 bases left in between. This CDR3 has 15 amino acids. CDR1 GTSNPN and CDR2 SVGIG come from the germline V gene (reference sequence).

The rearrangement joins TRBV6-5 to TRBJ1-2; 8 positions match TRBD1. V shed 4 bases and J 5 bases; nucleotides not matched to a gene: 6. Germline V CDR1 and CDR2: MNHEY, SVGAGI. The CDR3 spans 14 residues. Here the CDR3 reads CASSSGQGVYGYTF. CDR3 nucleotide sequence: TGTGCCAGCAGTTCCGGACAGGGTGTATATGGCTACACCTTC.

The V call is TRBV5-1, the J call TRBJ1-6; TRBD1 aligns across 10 bases. There are 19 residues in the CDR3. CDR1 and CDR2 (germline): SGHRS, YFSETQ. Losses at the gene ends were 0 bases for V and 1 base for J; bases not matched to a gene: 7. The CDR3 spells CASSLGTGTGESYNSPLHF. DNA for the CDR3: TGCGCCAGCAGCTTGGGAACCGGGACAGGGGAGTCCTATAATTCACCCCTCCACTTT.

The J gene is TRBJ1-1, the V gene TRBV11-2; D perhaps matches TRBD1 (6 bases). The CDR3 is 15 residues long. The V gene's germline CDR1 is SGHAT and CDR2 FQNNGV. The V gene lost 5 bases and the J gene lost 0 bases, with 13 bases spanning the gap. CDR3: CASSAHGQLNTEAFF. The CDR3 DNA follows: TGTGCCAGCAGCGCTCACGGACAGTTGAACACTGAAGCTTTCTTT. Combining the CDR3 with reference TRBV11-2 and TRBJ1-1 gives the whole variable domain EAGVAQSPRYKIIEKRQSVAFWCNPISGHATLYWYQQILGQGPKLLIQFQNNGVVDDSQLPKDRFSAERLKGVDSTLKIQPAKLEDSAVYLCASSAHGQLNTEAFFGQGTRLTVV.

The genes are TRBV2 and TRBJ2-1; 8 bases fit TRBD2. Germline CDR1 reads SNHLY; CDR2 reads FYNNEI. The CDR3 covers 17 residues. Unmatched junction bases numbered 16, after V lost 6 bases and J lost 6 bases. The CDR3 DNA reads TGTGCCAGCAGCCCCCACGGGCGGGGGGCGGGGGGCAATGAGCAGTTCTTC. Protein sequence: CASSPHGRGAGGNEQFF.

The rearrangement joins TRBV5-1 to TRBJ1-2; perhaps TRBD1 as D (5 bases). The V gene's germline CDR1 is SGHRS and CDR2 YFSETQ. The ends were cut back, 5 bases at V and 7 bases at J, with 12 bases in the middle. This CDR3 has 12 amino acids. The CDR3 DNA reads TGCGCCAGCAGTCGGGGACGGGCTGGCTACACCTTC. It specifies CASSRGRAGYTF.

CDR3: CASSTGTSGTYEQYF. The CDR3 bases are TGTGCCAGCAGTACCGGGACTAGCGGTACCTACGAGCAGTACTTC. V is TRBV6-1 and J is TRBJ2-7; 11 bases are shared with TRBD2. CDR3 length equals 15 residues. With 5 bases clipped from V and 2 bases from J, the junction kept 5 bases outside the gene matches. Germline values: CDR1 MNHNS, CDR2 SASEGT.

The chain employs TRBV6-1 and TRBJ1-2; D is unresolved. The germline V gene encodes CDR1 MNHNS and CDR2 SASEGT. This CDR3 contains 11 residues. Trimming shortened V by 3 bases and J by 7 bases, and 6 bases separated the two germline ends. The CDR3 DNA follows: TGTGCCAGCAGTGACAGCCGTGGCTACACCTTC. As protein: CASSDSRGYTF.